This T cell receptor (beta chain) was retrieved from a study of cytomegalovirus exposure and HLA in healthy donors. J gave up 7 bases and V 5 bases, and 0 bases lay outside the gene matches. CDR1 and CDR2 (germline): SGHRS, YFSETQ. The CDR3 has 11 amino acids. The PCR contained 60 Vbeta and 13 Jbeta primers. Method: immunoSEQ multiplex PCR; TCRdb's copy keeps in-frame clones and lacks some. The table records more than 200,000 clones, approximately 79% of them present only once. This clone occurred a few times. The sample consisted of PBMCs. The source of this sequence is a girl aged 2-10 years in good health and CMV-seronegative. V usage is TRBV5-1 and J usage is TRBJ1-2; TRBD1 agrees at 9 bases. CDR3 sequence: CASRDRGGYTF. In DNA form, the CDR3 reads TGCGCCAGCAGGGACAGGGGTGGCTACACCTTC. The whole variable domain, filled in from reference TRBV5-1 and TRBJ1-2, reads KAGVTQTPRYLIKTRGQQVTLSCSPISGHRSVSWYQQTPGQGLQFLFEYFSETQRNKGNFPGRFSGRQFSNSRSEMNVSTLELGDSALYLCASRDRGGYTFGSGTRLTVV.